This TCR beta chain was obtained from a study of T cell responses to AZD1222 COVID-19 vaccine. Study findings and constraints: Researchers took repertoire samples only after the peak T cell response had come. Two AZD1222 doses significantly raised spike-specific TCR breadth and depth over controls. A mostly white British donor set with more females was recruited, and clonal diversity was possibly underestimated. Along spike, vaccine-associated CD4 TCRs were found throughout, with dominance at 160-218 and 743-854.

The repertoire was sequenced with immunoSEQ multiplex PCR; TCRdb's copy has only in-frame clones and lacks some. The repertoire has about 110,000 clones, 70% to 90% of them found once; the top ten carry around 4.7%. CDR1 is SEHNR, CDR2 FQNEAQ, per germline (reference sequence). CDR3 length equals 13 residues. V was cut by 7 bases and J by 4 bases, with 13 bases left in between. Turning to this clone: Its cognate antigen is unknown.

The starting material was peripheral blood, obtained 28 days after the second AZD1222 dose. This receptor was obtained from an adult who received the AZD1222 COVID-19 vaccine. The J gene is TRBJ1-1, the V gene TRBV7-9; D unresolved. CDR3 nucleotides: TGTGCCAGCACACCTGCGGCAGCCACTGAAGCTTTCTTT. It encodes CASTPAAATEAFF.